This passage covers 7 T cell receptor beta chains from one sample sequenced in a study of shared clonotypes between healthy human individuals. The data were produced by immunoSEQ multiplex PCR, yet TCRdb's version contains in-frame clones alone and is incomplete. Of about 1,500,000 clones detected, approximately 97% appear once; the ten largest clones hold approximately 1%. Source material: naive CD4+ T cells sorted from blood. Regarding subset: CD45RA+ positively selected. The receptors derive from a man aged 25 to 40 in good health.

The V gene is TRBV5-4, the J gene TRBJ1-4; D is perhaps TRBD1 (5 bases). The CDR3 sequence is 16 residues long. The germline V and J ends were trimmed by 4 bases and 2 bases, with 15 bases remaining between them. CDR1 and CDR2 from the germline V gene are SGHNT and YYREEE (reference sequence). The CDR3 here is CASSTRGRGTNEKLFF. The CDR3 region has the DNA TGTGCCAGCAGCACGCGGGGCCGGGGTACTAATGAAAAACTGTTTTTT.

The rearrangement uses TRBV2 and TRBJ2-2, with 8 bases matching TRBD2. The CDR3 extends over 17 amino acids. V trimming: 6 bases; J trimming: 6 bases; junction bases outside the gene matches: 15. Germline V gene sequence: CDR1 SNHLY, CDR2 FYNNEI. The CDR3 loop reads CASSLRGAGVASGELFF. The CDR3 DNA sequence: TGTGCCAGCAGCTTGCGGGGGGCCGGGGTTGCGTCCGGGGAGCTGTTTTTT. The full variable domain, rest sourced from reference TRBV2 and TRBJ2-2, is EPEVTQTPSHQVTQMGQEVILRCVPISNHLYFYWYRQILGQKVEFLVSFYNNEISEKSEIFDDQFSVERPDGSNFTLKIRSTKLEDSAMYFCASSLRGAGVASGELFFGEGSRLTVL.

The gene calls are TRBV6-1 and TRBJ2-7; TRBD1 aligns across 8 bases. CDR1 MNHNS and CDR2 SASEGT come from the germline V gene. The CDR3 has 15 residues. V lost 5 bases to trimming and J lost 5 bases; unmatched junction nucleotides: 11. The CDR3 DNA follows: TGTGCCAGCAGTCCCTTGGGACAGGTTACACACGAGCAGTACTTC. This encodes CASSPLGQVTHEQYF.

The rearrangement uses TRBV5-4 and TRBJ2-7, with a weak D call TRBD2 (6 bases). Germline V gene lookup returns CDR1 SGHNT and CDR2 YYREEE (reference sequence). CDR3 length: 15 residues. V was clipped by 10 bases and J by 2 bases, with 22 bases between them. CDR3 DNA: TGTGCCTCTTCGGAGCGGGCAGGACCAACCTACGAGCAGTACTTC. Translated, it gives CASSERAGPTYEQYF.

The chain is built from TRBV27 and TRBJ1-1, with 7 bases that match TRBD1. This CDR3 has 12 amino acids. After removal of 6 bases from V and 11 bases from J, the junction contained 9 bases not matched to a gene. Germline V lookup: CDR1 MNHEY, CDR2 SMNVEV (reference sequence). The CDR3 loop is CASSHAQGVAFF. In nucleotides, the CDR3 is TGTGCCAGCAGCCACGCCCAGGGGGTGGCTTTCTTT.

This clone was found once. This chain uses TRBV27 with TRBJ1-5; possible D gene TRBD1, 6 bases. Trimming shortened V by 1 base and J by 1 base, and 11 bases separated the two germline ends. The CDR3 spans 16 residues. CDR1 MNHEY and CDR2 SMNVEV come from the germline V gene (reference sequence). CDR3 sequence: CASSLYGDNSNQPQHF. CDR3 bases: TGTGCCAGCAGTTTATATGGGGACAACAGCAATCAGCCCCAGCATTTT.

V gene TRBV10-3 combines with J gene TRBJ2-1; TRBD2 aligns across 9 bases. Germline CDR1 and CDR2: ENHRY and SYGVKD. CDR3 size: 16 residues. The J segment lost 4 bases and the V segment lost 0 bases, leaving 4 bases of the junction unmatched. Here the CDR3 reads CAISESSGRRYNEQFF. The CDR3 DNA reads as TGTGCCATCAGTGAGTCAAGCGGGAGGAGATACAATGAGCAGTTCTTC.